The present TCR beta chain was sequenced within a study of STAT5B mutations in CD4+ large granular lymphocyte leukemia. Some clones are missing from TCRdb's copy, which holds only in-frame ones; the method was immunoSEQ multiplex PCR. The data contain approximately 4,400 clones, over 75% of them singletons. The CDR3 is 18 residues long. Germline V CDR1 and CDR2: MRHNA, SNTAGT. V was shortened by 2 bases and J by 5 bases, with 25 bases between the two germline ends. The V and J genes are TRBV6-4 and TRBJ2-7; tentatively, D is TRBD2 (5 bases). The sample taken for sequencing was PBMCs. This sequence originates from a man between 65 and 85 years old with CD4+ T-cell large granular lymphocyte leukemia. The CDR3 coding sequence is TGTGCCAGCAGTGACGATGGGAGTGTCAGCTGTCTGAGTCACGAGCAGTACTTC. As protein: CASSDDGSVSCLSHEQYF.